Here is one T cell receptor (beta chain) with its context. The CDR3 is 16 amino acids. Germline V gives CDR1 SGHRS, CDR2 YFSETQ. V dropped 3 bases and J dropped 7; count of bases not matched to a gene: 10. The data belong to a study of blood T cell repertoires in COVID-19. The protocol was immunoSEQ multiplex PCR, while the TCRdb copy is restricted to in-frame clones and leaves out a portion. The data contain some 28,000 clones, more than 80% of them singletons. This rearrangement joins TRBV5-1 to TRBJ2-1, with TRBD2 matching over 10 bases. The sequencing input was peripheral blood. The TCR sequence derives from a human donor in a cohort sampled during active COVID-19. CDR3 sequence: CASSSPSGGAPNEQFF. Written as DNA, the CDR3 is TGCGCCAGCAGCTCCCCCAGCGGGGGGGCCCCGAATGAGCAGTTCTTC.